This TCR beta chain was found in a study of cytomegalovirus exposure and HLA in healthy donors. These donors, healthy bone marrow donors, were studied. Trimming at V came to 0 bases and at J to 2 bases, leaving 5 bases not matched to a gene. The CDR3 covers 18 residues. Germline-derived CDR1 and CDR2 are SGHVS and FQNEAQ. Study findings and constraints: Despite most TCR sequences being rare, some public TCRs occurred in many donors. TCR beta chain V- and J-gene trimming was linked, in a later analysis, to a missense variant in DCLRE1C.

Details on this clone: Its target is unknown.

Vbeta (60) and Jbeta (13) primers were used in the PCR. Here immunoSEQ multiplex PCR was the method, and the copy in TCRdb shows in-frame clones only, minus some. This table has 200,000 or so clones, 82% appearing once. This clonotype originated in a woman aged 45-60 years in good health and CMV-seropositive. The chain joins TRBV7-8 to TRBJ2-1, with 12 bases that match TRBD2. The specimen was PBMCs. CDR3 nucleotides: TGTGCCAGCAGCTTAGCGGGGGCTAGCGGGGGGGCCTACAATGAGCAGTTCTTC. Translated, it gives CASSLAGASGGAYNEQFF.